This T cell receptor beta chain was obtained from a study of shared clonotypes between healthy human individuals. The sample holds a few counts of this clone. Clones were read by immunoSEQ multiplex PCR, and TCRdb kept only the in-frame ones, dropping some. The sample lists roughly 2,300,000 clones, 92% seen once, with approximately 0.39% in the top ten. This CDR3 is built from 16 residues. In germline, CDR1 is LGHNA, CDR2 YSLEER. Trimming took 4 bases from V and 0 from J; bases not matched to a gene: 5. The rearrangement uses TRBV4-3 and TRBJ1-2; 10 positions agree with TRBD1. This receptor was obtained from a man aged 18 to 30 in good health. Some clones in this sample may be carry-over from other donors' samples. Sequencing input: naive CD4+ T cells from PBMCs. The subset is: CD45RA+ positively selected. The CDR3 loop reads CASSRGTGVANYGYTF. As DNA, the CDR3 is TGCGCCAGCAGCCGAGGGACAGGGGTTGCTAACTATGGCTACACCTTC.